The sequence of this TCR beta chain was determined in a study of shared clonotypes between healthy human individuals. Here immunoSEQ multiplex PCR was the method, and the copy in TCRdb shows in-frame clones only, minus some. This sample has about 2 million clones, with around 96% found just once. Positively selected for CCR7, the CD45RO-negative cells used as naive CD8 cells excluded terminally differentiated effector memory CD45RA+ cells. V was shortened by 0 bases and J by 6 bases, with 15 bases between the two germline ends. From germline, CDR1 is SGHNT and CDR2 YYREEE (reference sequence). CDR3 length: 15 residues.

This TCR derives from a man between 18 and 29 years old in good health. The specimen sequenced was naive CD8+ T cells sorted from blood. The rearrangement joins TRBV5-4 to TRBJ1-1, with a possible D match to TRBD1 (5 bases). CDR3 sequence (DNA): TGTGCCAGCAGCTTGGATTCGGGGGGTATCGCTGAAGCTTTCTTT. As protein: CASSLDSGGIAEAFF.